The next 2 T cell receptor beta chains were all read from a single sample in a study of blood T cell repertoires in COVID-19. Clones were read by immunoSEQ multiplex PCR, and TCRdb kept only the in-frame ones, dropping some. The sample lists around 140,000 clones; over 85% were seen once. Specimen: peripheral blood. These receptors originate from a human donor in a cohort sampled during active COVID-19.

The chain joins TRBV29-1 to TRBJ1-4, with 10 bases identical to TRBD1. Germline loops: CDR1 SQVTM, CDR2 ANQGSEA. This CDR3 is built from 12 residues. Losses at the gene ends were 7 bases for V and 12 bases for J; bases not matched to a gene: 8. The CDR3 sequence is CSAGSGTGELFF. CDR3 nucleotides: TGCAGCGCTGGAAGTGGGACAGGGGAACTGTTTTTT.

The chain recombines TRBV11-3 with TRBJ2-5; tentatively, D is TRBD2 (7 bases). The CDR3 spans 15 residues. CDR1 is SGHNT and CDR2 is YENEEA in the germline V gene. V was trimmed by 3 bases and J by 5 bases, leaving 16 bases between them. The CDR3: CASSFSGGQGETQYF. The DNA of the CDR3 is TGTGCCAGCAGCTTCTCGGGGGGCCAGGGGGAGACCCAGTACTTC.